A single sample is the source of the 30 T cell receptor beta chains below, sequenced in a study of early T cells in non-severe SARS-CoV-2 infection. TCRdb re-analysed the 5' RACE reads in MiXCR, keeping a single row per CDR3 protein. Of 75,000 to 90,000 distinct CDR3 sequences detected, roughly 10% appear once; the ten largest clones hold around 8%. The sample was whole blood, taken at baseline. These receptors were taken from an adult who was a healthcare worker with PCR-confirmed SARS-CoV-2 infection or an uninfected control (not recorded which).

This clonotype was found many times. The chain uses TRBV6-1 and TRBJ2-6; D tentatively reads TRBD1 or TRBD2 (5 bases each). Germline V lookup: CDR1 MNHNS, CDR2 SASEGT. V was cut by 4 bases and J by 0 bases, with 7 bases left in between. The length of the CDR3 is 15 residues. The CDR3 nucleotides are TGTGCCAGCAGTGTTGGGACCTCTGGGGCCAACGTCCTGACTTTC. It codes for CASSVGTSGANVLTF.

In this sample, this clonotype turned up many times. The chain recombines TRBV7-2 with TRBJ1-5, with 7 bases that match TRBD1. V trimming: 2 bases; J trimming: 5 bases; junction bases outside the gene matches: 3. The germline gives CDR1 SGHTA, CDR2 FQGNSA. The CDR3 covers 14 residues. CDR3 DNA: TGTGCCAGCAGCTTATCCACAGGGGATCAGCCCCAGCATTTT. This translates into CASSLSTGDQPQHF.

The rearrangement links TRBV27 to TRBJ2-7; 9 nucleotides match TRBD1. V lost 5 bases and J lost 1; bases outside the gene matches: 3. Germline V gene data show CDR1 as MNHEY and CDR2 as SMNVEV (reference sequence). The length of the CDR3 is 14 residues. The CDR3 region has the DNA TGTGCCAGCAGTCACAGGGGGCCGTCCTACGAGCAGTACTTC. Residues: CASSHRGPSYEQYF.

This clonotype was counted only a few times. The CDR3: CASSQDRGTGYSPLHF. The CDR3 DNA sequence: TGTGCCAGCAGCCAAGATAGAGGGACAGGCTATTCACCCCTCCACTTT. The gene calls are TRBV4-2 and TRBJ1-6; TRBD1 agrees at 8 bases. Trimming took 0 bases from V and 8 from J; bases not matched to a gene: 6. From germline, CDR1 is LGHNA and CDR2 YNFKEQ. This CDR3 is built from 16 residues.

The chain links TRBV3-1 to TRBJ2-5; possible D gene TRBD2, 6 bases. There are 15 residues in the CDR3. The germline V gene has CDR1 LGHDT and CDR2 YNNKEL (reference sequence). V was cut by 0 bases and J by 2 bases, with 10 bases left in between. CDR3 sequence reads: CASSQDGRGQETQYF. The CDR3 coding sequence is TGTGCCAGCAGCCAAGATGGACGGGGGCAAGAGACCCAGTACTTC.

The CDR3 spells CATQGGTGELFF. The CDR3 DNA follows: TGTGCCACCCAGGGGGGGACCGGGGAGCTGTTTTTT. V and J are TRBV3-1 and TRBJ2-2; either TRBD1 or TRBD2 may fit D (7 bases each). The V end was cut by 10 bases, the J end by 5 bases, with 11 bases between. Germline CDR1 is LGHDT and CDR2 is YNNKEL (reference sequence). The CDR3 consists of 12 residues. Looking up the rest from reference TRBV3-1 and TRBJ2-2 gives the full variable domain: DTAVSQTPKYLVTQMGNDKSIKCEQNLGHDTMYWYKQDSKKFLKIMFSYNNKELIINETVPNRFSPKSPDKAHLNLHINSLELGDSAVYFCATQGGTGELFFGEGSRLTVL.

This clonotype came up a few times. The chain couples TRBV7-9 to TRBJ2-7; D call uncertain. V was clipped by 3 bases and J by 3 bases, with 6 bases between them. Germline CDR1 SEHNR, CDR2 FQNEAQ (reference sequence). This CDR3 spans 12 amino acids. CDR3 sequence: CASSFPDYEQYF. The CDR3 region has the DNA TGTGCCAGCAGCTTTCCAGACTACGAGCAGTACTTC.

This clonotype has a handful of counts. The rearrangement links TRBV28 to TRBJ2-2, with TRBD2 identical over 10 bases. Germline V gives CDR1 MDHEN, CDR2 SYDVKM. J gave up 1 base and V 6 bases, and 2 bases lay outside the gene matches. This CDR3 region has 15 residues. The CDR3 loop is CASRPSGRNTGELFF. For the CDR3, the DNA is TGTGCCAGCAGGCCTAGCGGGAGGAACACCGGGGAGCTGTTTTTT.

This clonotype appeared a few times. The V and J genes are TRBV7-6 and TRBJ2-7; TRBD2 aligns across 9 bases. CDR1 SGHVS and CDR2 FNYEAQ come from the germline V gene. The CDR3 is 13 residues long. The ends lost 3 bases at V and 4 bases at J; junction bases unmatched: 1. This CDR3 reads CASSLTSGYEQYF. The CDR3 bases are TGTGCCAGCAGCTTGACTAGCGGTTACGAGCAGTACTTC.

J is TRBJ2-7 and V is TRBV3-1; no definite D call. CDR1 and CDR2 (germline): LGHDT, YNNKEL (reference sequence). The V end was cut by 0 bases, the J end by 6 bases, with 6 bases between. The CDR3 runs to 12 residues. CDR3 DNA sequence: TGTGCCAGCAGCCAAGATGACGGCGAGCAGTACTTC. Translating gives CASSQDDGEQYF.

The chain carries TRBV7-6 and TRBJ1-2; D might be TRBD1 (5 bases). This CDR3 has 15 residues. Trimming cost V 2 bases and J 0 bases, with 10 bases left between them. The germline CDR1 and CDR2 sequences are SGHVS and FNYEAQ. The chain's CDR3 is CASSLTGQPNYGYTF. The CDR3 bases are TGTGCCAGCAGCTTAACGGGGCAACCTAACTATGGCTACACCTTC.

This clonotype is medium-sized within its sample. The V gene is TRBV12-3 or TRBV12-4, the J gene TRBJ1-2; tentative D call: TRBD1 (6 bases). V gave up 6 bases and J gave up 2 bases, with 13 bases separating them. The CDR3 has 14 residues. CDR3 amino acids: CASSSAGANYGYTF. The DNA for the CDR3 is TGTGCCAGCAGCTCTGCAGGGGCCAACTATGGCTACACCTTC.

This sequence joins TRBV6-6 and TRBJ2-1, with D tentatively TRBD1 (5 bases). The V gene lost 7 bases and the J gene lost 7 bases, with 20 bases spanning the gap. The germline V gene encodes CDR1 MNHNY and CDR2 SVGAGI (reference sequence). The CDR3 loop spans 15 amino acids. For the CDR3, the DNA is TGTGCCAGCACTCACCCAGGGCTTAAAGTAAATGAGCAGTTCTTC. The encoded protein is CASTHPGLKVNEQFF.

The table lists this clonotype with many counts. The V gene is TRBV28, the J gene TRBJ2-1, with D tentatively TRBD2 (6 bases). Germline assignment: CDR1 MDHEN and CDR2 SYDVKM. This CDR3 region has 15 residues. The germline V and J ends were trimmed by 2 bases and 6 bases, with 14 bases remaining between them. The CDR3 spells CASSLQGGTSNEQFF. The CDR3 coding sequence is TGTGCCAGCAGTTTACAGGGCGGGACCTCCAATGAGCAGTTCTTC. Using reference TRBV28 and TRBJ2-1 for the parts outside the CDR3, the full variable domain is DVKVTQSSRYLVKRTGEKVFLECVQDMDHENMFWYRQDPGLGLRLIYFSYDVKMKEKGDIPEGYSVSREKKERFSLILESASTNQTSMYLCASSLQGGTSNEQFFGPGTRLTVL.

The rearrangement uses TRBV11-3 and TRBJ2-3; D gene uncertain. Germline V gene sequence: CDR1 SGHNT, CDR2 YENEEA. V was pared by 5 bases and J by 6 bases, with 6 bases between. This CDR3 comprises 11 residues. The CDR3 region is CASSRRDTQYF. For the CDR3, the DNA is TGTGCCAGCAGCCGCCGCGATACGCAGTATTTT.

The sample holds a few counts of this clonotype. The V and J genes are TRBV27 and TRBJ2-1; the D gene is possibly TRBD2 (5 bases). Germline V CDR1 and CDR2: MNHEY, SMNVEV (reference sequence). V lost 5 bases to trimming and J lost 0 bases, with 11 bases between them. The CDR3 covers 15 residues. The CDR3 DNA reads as TGTGCCAGCAGTCTTAGGAGGAGCTCCTACAATGAGCAGTTCTTC. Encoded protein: CASSLRRSSYNEQFF.

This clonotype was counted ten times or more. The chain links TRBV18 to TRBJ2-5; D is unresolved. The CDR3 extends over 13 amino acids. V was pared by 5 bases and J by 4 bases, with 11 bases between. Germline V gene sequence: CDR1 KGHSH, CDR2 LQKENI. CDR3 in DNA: TGTGCCAGCTCAAGCCTTTCGGGAGAGACCCAGTACTTC. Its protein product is CASSSLSGETQYF.

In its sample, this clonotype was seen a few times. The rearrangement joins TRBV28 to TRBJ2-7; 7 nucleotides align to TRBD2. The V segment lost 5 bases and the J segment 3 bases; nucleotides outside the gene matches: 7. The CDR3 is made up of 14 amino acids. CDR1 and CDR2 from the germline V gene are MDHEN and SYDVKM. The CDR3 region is CASSPSGPLYEQYF. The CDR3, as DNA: TGTGCCAGCAGTCCTAGCGGCCCGCTCTACGAGCAGTACTTC.

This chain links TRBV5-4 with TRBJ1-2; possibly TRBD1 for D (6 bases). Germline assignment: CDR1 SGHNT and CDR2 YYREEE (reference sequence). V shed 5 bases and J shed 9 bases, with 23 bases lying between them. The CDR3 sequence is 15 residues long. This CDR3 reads CASSPPRAQGSSYTF. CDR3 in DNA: TGTGCCAGCAGTCCCCCTCGAGCCCAGGGGTCTAGCTACACCTTC.

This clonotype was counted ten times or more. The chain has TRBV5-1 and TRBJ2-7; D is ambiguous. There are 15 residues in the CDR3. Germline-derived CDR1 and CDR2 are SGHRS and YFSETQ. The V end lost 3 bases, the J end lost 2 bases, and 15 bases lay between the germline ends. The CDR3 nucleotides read TGCGCCAGCAGCTGGACGGCGTCCCAACCCTACGAGCAGTACTTC. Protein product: CASSWTASQPYEQYF.

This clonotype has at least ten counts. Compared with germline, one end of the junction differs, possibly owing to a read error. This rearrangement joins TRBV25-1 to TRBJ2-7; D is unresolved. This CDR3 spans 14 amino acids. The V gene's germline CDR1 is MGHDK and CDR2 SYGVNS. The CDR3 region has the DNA TGTGCCAGCAGCGAATCGGCTAGGGCATACGAGCAGTACTTC. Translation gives CASSESARAYEQYF.

DNA of the CDR3: TGTGCCAGCAAGCGGAGCGGGAGCCGCGGCGGGGAGCTGTTTTTT. Encoded protein: CASKRSGSRGGELFF. This chain joins TRBV6-2 or TRBV6-3 and TRBJ2-2; 8 positions match TRBD2. CDR3 length equals 15 residues. With 7 bases clipped from V and 7 bases from J, the junction kept 11 bases outside the gene matches. Germline CDR1 and CDR2: MNHEY and SVGEGT.

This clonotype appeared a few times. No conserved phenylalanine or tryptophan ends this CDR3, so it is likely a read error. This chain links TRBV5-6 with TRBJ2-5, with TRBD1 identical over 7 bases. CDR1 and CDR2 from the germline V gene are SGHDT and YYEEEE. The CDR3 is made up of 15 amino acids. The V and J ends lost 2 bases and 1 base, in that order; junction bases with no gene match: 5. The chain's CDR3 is CASSFPGQVQETQYS. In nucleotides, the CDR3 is TGTGCCAGCAGCTTTCCTGGACAGGTCCAAGAGACCCAGTACTCC.

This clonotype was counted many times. The DNA of the CDR3 is TGTGCCACCAGTGGCGATTCGACCGGCAATGAGCAGTTCTTC. It specifies CATSGDSTGNEQFF. The genes are TRBV24-1 and TRBJ2-1; D not certain. From germline, CDR1 is KGHDR and CDR2 SFDVKD. Trimming shortened V by 5 bases and J by 6 bases, and 13 bases separated the two germline ends. The CDR3 is made up of 14 amino acids.

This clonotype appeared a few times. CDR3 DNA sequence: TGTGCCAGCTCCCGGGATCGAAGTAGCGCCAGACCCTACAATGAGCAGTTCTTC. This gives the protein CASSRDRSSARPYNEQFF. The chain couples TRBV25-1 to TRBJ2-1; possible D gene TRBD2, 5 bases. V lost 8 bases and J lost 2, with 25 bases in between. The germline gives CDR1 MGHDK, CDR2 SYGVNS. The CDR3 totals 18 residues.

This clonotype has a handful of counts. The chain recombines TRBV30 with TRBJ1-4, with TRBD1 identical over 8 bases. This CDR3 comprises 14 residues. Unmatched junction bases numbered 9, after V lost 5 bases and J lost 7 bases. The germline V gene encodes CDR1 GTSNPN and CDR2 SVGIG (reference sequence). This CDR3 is CAWSRDRQGEKLFF. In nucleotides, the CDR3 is TGTGCCTGGTCGAGGGACAGGCAAGGTGAAAAACTGTTTTTT.

CDR3 loop: CASSWTTPGNEQFF. As DNA, the CDR3 is TGTGCCAGCAGTTGGACTACCCCCGGGAATGAGCAGTTCTTC. The gene calls are TRBV12-3 or TRBV12-4 and TRBJ2-1, with D perhaps matching TRBD2 (6 bases). This CDR3 is 14 amino acids long. Trimming took off 4 bases at V and 7 bases at J, with 14 bases between the two ends.

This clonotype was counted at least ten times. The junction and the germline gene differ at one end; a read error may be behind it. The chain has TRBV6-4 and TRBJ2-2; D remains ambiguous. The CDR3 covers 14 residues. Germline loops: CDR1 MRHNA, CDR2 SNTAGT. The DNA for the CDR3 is TGTGCCAGTAGTGAGTCTCCCGAGACCGGGGAGCTGTTTTTT. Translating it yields CASSESPETGELFF.

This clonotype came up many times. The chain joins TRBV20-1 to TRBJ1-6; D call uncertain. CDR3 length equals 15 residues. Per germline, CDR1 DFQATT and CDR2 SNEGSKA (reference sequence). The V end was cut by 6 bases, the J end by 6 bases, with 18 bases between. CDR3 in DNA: TGCAGTGCCACACTAAACAGAGATCGTAATTCACCCCTCCACTTT. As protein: CSATLNRDRNSPLHF.

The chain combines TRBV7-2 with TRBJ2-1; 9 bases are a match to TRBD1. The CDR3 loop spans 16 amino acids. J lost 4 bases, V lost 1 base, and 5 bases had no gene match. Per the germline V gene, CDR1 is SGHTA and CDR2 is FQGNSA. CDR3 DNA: TGTGCCAGCAGCTTAGTTGCCGGGACAGGGTACAATGAGCAGTTCTTC. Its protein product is CASSLVAGTGYNEQFF.